This T cell receptor beta chain was captured in a study of T-cell memory formation after mild COVID-19. General study findings and limits: For contracting clones, CD4+ ones sat mainly in CM and EM, CD8+ in EMRA. The study detected some responding clones in pre-infection memory, suggesting cross-reactive memory joined.

Comment on this clonotype: Its matching antigen is unknown.

The 5'RACE method, run with constant-segment primers, produced TCR alpha and TCR beta cDNA libraries (carrying sample barcodes and UMIs). In TCRdb, the 5' RACE reads were re-called with MiXCR into one record per CDR3 protein. This repertoire shows hundreds of thousands of distinct CDR3 sequences, about 20% found once; its top ten account for approximately 8%. Sequenced: PBMCs or a T cell subset sorted from them (not recorded which). The TCR comes from an adult woman who had mild COVID-19 (a few samples of this study predate the infection). Cell type and time point are not known.

The CDR3: CASSYSYRADTGELFF. The CDR3 bases are TGTGCCAGCAGTTACTCTTACAGGGCGGACACCGGGGAGCTGTTTTTT. The chain employs TRBV6-5 and TRBJ2-2; possible D gene TRBD1, 6 bases. Germline V gene sequence: CDR1 MNHEY, CDR2 SVGAGI. V was pared by 0 bases and J by 3 bases, with 11 bases between. The CDR3 covers 16 residues.